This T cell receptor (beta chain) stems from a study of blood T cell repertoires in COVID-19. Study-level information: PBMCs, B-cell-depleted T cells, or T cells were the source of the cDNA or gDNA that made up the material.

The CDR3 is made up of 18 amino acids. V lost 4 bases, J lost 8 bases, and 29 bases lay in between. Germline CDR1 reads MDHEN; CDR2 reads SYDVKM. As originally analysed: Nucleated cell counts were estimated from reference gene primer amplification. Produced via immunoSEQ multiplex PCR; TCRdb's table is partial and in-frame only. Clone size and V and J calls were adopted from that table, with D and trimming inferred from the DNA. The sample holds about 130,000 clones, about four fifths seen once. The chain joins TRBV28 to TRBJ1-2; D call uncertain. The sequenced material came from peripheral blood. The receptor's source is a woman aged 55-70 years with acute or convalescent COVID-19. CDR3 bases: TGTGCCAGCAGTTCGCCCCCGGGGAAAGAAATTAACATGGCGGGCTACACCTTC. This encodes CASSSPPGKEINMAGYTF.